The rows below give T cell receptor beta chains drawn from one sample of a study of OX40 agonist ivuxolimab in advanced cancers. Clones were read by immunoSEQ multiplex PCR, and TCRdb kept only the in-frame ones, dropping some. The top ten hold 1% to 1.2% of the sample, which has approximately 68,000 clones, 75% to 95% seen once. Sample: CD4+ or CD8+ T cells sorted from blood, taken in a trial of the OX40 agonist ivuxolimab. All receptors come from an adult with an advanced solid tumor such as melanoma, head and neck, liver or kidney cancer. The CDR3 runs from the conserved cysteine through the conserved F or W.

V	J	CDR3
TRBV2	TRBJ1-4	CASRHKEGRAEKLFF
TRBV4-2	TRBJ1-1	CASSSAGTGAEEAFF
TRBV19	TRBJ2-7	CASSIESSGGTYEQYF
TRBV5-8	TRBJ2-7	CASSFPLAGDGREQYF
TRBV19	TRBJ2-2	CASRGTGGDTGELFF
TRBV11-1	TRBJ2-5	CASSGGYQETQYF
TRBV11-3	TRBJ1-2	CASSLDARVGYGYTF
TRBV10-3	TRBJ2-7	CAISDKALYEQYF
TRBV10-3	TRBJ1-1	CAISSGDLGGTEAFF
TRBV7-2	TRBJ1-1	CASSQLLVRQSEAFF
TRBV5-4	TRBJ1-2	CASSLTANYGYTF
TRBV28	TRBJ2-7	CASSLPGTGAYEQYF
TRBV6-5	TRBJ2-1	CASSYSRGRGEQFF
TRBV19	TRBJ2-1	CASSIGDSSNEQFF
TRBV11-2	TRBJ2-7	CASSTGTGGNREQYF
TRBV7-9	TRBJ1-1	CASFTKGGPLNTEAFF
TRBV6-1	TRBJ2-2	CASSFGLNTGELFF
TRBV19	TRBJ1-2	CASSITGTYGYTF
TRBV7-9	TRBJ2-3	CASSLGASGGTDTQYF
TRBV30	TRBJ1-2	CAWTPNFYGYTF
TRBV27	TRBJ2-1	CASSLTGLRYNEQFF
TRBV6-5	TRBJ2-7	CASSRQRTYEQYF
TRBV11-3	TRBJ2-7	CASSGLHEQYF
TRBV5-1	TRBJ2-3	CASSSGTGGLRTDTQYF
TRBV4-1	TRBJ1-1	CASSQALGLRIEAFF
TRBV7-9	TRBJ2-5	CASSLEGGLPLQETQYF
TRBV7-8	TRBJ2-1	CASSLVRDFYNEQFF
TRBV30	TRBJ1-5	CAWSVGPNQPQHF
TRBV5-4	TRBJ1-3	CASSLEGLGNTIYF
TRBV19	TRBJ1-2	CASSIDGQGRNYGYTF
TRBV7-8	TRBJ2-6	CASRGVRSFNVLTF
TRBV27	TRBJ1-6	CASRLGGPDSPLHF
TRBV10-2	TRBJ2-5	CASSERGLETQYF
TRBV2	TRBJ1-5	CASSEIRGQGNQPQHF
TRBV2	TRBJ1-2	CASSFDRAYDGYTF
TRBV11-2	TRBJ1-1	CASSLVPGNTEAFF
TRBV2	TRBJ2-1	CASSEGAGGPNEQFF
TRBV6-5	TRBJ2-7	CASSLAGSSYEQYF
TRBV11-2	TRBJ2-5	CASSLAGGPRETQYF
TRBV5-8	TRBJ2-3	CASSLGLVDTQYF
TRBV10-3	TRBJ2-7	CAISESGGQREQYF
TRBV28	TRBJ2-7	CASSEQRDREQYF
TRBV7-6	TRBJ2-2	CASSLRLAANTGELFF
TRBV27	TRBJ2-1	CASSLNLAGGPHEQFF
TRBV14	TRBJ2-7	CASSQVSGGSYEQYF
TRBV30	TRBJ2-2	CAWRGRGAGVITGELFF
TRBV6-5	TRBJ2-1	CASSYSSGQGANEQFF
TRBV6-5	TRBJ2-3	CASSQGTIGDTQYF
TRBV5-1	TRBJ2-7	CASSLGEVGYEQYF
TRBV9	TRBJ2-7	CASSVGERGAEQYF
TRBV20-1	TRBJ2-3	CSASLVDTQYF
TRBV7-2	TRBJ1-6	CASSFPGLGQNSPLHF
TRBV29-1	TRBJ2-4	CSVLGSAKNIQYF
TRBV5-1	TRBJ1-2	CASSSDAGARYGYTF
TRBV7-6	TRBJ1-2	CASSSGQGDGYGYTF
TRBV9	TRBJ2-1	CASSGSGRLENEQFF
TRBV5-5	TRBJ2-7	CASSLQQGGYEQYF
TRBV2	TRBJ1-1	CASSGINTEAFF
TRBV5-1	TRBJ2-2	CASSLGDRGNTGELFF